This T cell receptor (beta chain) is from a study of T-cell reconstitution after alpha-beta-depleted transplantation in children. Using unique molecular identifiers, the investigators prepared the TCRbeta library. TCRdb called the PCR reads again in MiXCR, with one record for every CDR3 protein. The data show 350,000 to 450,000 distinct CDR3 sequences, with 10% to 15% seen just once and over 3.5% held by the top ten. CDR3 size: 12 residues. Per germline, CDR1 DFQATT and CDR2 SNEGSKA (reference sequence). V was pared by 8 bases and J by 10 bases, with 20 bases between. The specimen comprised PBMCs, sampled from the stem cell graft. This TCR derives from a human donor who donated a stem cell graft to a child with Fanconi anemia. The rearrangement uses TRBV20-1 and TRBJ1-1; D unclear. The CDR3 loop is CSSRSQIGPAFF. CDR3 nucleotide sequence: TGCAGTTCCCGCTCGCAAATCGGCCCAGCTTTCTTT.